Below, 30 T cell receptor beta chains from the same sample are listed, as sequenced in a study of CD8 T cells in ankylosing spondylitis. One entry per CDR3 protein results from TCRdb running MiXCR on the 5' RACE reads. The sample holds around 30,000 distinct CDR3 sequences, over 12% seen once. Sequenced material: blood. These receptors were collected from a male donor with ankylosing spondylitis or in good health (not recorded which).

This clonotype was observed at least ten times. V is TRBV24-1 and J is TRBJ2-1, with 9 nucleotides matching TRBD2. The V gene's germline CDR1 is KGHDR and CDR2 SFDVKD. This CDR3 has 16 amino acids. J gave up 6 bases and V 3 bases, and 8 bases lay outside the gene matches. The CDR3 spells CATSDLPGLAANEQFF. CDR3 in DNA: TGTGCCACCAGTGATCTCCCGGGACTAGCCGCCAATGAGCAGTTCTTC.

This clonotype has a count of ten or more. The rearrangement links TRBV7-9 to TRBJ2-2; no firm D call. From germline, CDR1 is SEHNR and CDR2 FQNEAQ (reference sequence). The CDR3 is made up of 14 amino acids. V lost 1 base and J lost 3, with 6 bases in between. CDR3 nucleotides: TGTGCCAGCAGCTTAGACACCTACACCGGGGAGCTGTTTTTT. It yields the protein CASSLDTYTGELFF. The complete variable domain, with remaining parts taken from reference TRBV7-9 and TRBJ2-2, reads DTGVSQNPRHKITKRGQNVTFRCDPISEHNRLYWYRQTLGQGPEFLTYFQNEAQLEKSRLLSDRFSAERPKGSFSTLEIQRTEQGDSAMYLCASSLDTYTGELFFGEGSRLTVL.

The V and J genes are TRBV25-1 and TRBJ2-1; TRBD2 might be the D (5 bases). Germline V gives CDR1 MGHDK, CDR2 SYGVNS. The V gene lost 7 bases and the J gene lost 2 bases, with 12 bases spanning the gap. The CDR3 covers 14 residues. The CDR3 sequence: CASTRPGTYNEQFF. The CDR3 nucleotides are TGTGCCAGCACGCGTCCCGGGACCTACAATGAGCAGTTCTTC.

This clonotype has only a few counts. V is TRBV7-9 and J is TRBJ1-2; 9 bases match TRBD1. The CDR3 consists of 11 residues. Germline loops: CDR1 SEHNR, CDR2 FQNEAQ (reference sequence). With V trimmed by 5 bases and J by 13 bases, 5 bases remained unmatched. CDR3 loop: CASSGDRVSTF. CDR3 DNA sequence: TGTGCCAGCAGCGGGGACAGGGTTAGCACCTTC.

Many counts were recorded for this clonotype. The V gene is TRBV5-6, the J gene TRBJ2-2; a weak D match, TRBD2 (5 bases). V lost 0 bases and J lost 4, with 10 bases in between. Per germline, CDR1 SGHDT and CDR2 YYEEEE. This CDR3 has 15 residues. The chain's CDR3 is CASSLAGVSTGELFF. CDR3 nucleotide sequence: TGTGCCAGCAGCTTGGCCGGGGTTTCCACCGGGGAGCTGTTTTTT.

The chain is built from TRBV7-9 and TRBJ2-2; D remains ambiguous. This CDR3 comprises 17 residues. Germline V gene sequence: CDR1 SEHNR, CDR2 FQNEAQ (reference sequence). The V and J ends lost 3 bases and 0 bases respectively, with 14 bases between them. The CDR3 spells CASSFSSAGTNTGELFF. CDR3 coding DNA: TGTGCCAGCAGCTTTTCATCTGCAGGAACGAACACCGGGGAGCTGTTTTTT.

The rearrangement uses TRBV7-9 and TRBJ2-1, with TRBD2 as a possible D gene (7 bases). Germline loops: CDR1 SEHNR, CDR2 FQNEAQ (reference sequence). V was cut by 5 bases and J by 8 bases, with 16 bases left in between. This CDR3 contains 14 residues. The CDR3 coding sequence is TGTGCCAGCAGCCCCAAAGGGGGGGGCGATGAGCAGTTCTTC. Translation: CASSPKGGGDEQFF.

The chain combines TRBV5-1 with TRBJ2-3; 7 bases are shared with TRBD2. CDR1 and CDR2 from the germline V gene are SGHRS and YFSETQ. The CDR3 length is 15 residues. V was pared by 4 bases and J by 6 bases, with 11 bases of the junction left unmatched. DNA of the CDR3: TGCGCCAGCAGCCTATCTCTGCGAGCGGGGGATACGCAGTATTTT. Its protein product is CASSLSLRAGDTQYF.

This clonotype was observed a handful of times. The chain employs TRBV19 and TRBJ2-7, with TRBD2 matching 7 bases. The CDR3 sequence is 15 residues long. V was clipped by 4 bases and J by 0 bases; unmatched bases: 6. From germline, CDR1 is LNHDA and CDR2 SQIVND (reference sequence). CDR3 bases: TGTGCCAGTAGTACCGTAGCGGGTTCCTCCTACGAGCAGTACTTC. It is translated as CASSTVAGSSYEQYF.

The rearrangement joins TRBV4-1 to TRBJ2-7, with D uncertain. The germline V gene encodes CDR1 MGHRA and CDR2 YSYEKL. This CDR3 region has 13 residues. The CDR3 nucleotides are TGCGCCAGCAGCCAAGAAATACAGTACGGGCAGTACGTC. It yields the protein CASSQEIQYGQYV.

The chain has TRBV27 and TRBJ1-4; possible D gene TRBD1, 5 bases. The germline V gene encodes CDR1 MNHEY and CDR2 SMNVEV (reference sequence). This CDR3 has 15 amino acids. Trimming stripped 4 bases from V and 7 bases from J, with 16 bases between. As DNA, the CDR3 is TGTGCCAGCAGTTCGGTCTATGGGGGTGTTGAAAAACTGTTTTTT. Protein: CASSSVYGGVEKLFF. Full variable domain (outside the CDR3, taken from reference TRBV27 and TRBJ1-4): EAQVTQNPRYLITVTGKKLTVTCSQNMNHEYMSWYRQDPGLGLRQIYYSMNVEVTDKGDVPEGYKVSRKEKRNFPLILESPSPNQTSLYFCASSSVYGGVEKLFFGSGTQLSVL.

The chain couples TRBV7-2 to TRBJ1-1; 8 bases match TRBD1. CDR1 SGHTA and CDR2 FQGNSA come from the germline V gene. The CDR3 covers 13 residues. V was clipped by 3 bases and J by 3 bases; unmatched bases: 0. CDR3 sequence: CASSLTGDTEAFF. DNA for the CDR3: TGTGCCAGCAGCTTGACAGGGGACACTGAAGCTTTCTTT.

This chain joins TRBV12-3 or TRBV12-4 and TRBJ2-2; 8 bases are a match to TRBD2. This CDR3 spans 15 amino acids. The V gene end was trimmed by 6 bases and the J gene end by 3 bases; junction bases not matched to a gene: 6. The DNA of the CDR3 is TGTGCCAGCAGCCCTACTAGCGGATACACCGGGGAGCTGTTTTTT. Its translation is CASSPTSGYTGELFF.

J is TRBJ1-4 and V is TRBV27; a weak D match, TRBD1 (6 bases). V was trimmed by 6 bases and J by 4 bases, leaving 12 bases between them. The CDR3 has 14 residues. Germline-derived CDR1 and CDR2 are MNHEY and SMNVEV (reference sequence). This CDR3 is CASSRTGFNEKLFF. The CDR3 nucleotides read TGTGCCAGCAGCCGTACAGGGTTTAATGAAAAACTGTTTTTT.

This clonotype was observed a few times. Mismatch with germline at one junction end may stem from a read error. The genes are TRBV7-7 and TRBJ2-2; tentative D call: TRBD1 (5 bases). CDR3 length equals 13 residues. Germline V gives CDR1 SSHAT, CDR2 FNYEAQ (reference sequence). Written as DNA, the CDR3 is TGTGCTAGCAGCGCGAACAGGAACGGGGAGCTGTTTTTT. Translating gives CASSANRNGELFF.

This clonotype was counted a few times. This chain connects TRBV28 to TRBJ2-3; 10 bases are a match to TRBD1. With V trimmed by 5 bases and J by 1 base, 9 bases remained unmatched. There are 17 residues in the CDR3. CDR1 MDHEN and CDR2 SYDVKM come from the germline V gene. CDR3 nucleotide sequence: TGTGCCAGCAGTGACAGTGCCGGGACAGGGGGCACAGATACGCAGTATTTT. This encodes CASSDSAGTGGTDTQYF. The entire variable domain, with the rest obtained from reference TRBV28 and TRBJ2-3, is as follows: DVKVTQSSRYLVKRTGEKVFLECVQDMDHENMFWYRQDPGLGLRLIYFSYDVKMKEKGDIPEGYSVSREKKERFSLILESASTNQTSMYLCASSDSAGTGGTDTQYFGPGTRLTVL.

This clonotype was seen a few times. The chain carries TRBV20-1 and TRBJ1-1; perhaps TRBD1 as D (5 bases). Trimming took 0 bases from V and 4 from J, leaving 15 bases between them. The CDR3 runs 15 residues. CDR1 and CDR2 from the germline V gene are DFQATT and SNEGSKA (reference sequence). CDR3 loop: CSARDGAPGSTEAFF. CDR3 DNA sequence: TGCAGTGCTAGAGATGGGGCACCTGGGAGCACTGAAGCTTTCTTT.

This clonotype turned up a few times. V usage is TRBV25-1 and J usage is TRBJ1-4, with a tentative D call TRBD1 (5 bases). The germline V gene encodes CDR1 MGHDK and CDR2 SYGVNS. This CDR3 is built from 15 residues. Trimming left V 4 bases short and J 3 bases short, with 12 bases between. CDR3: CASSVSARANEKLFF. CDR3 DNA sequence: TGTGCCAGCAGTGTCTCAGCCAGGGCTAATGAAAAACTGTTTTTT.

The V gene is TRBV11-1, the J gene TRBJ2-1; D gene ambiguous. This CDR3 is built from 15 residues. V was cut by 0 bases and J by 0 bases, with 6 bases left in between. Germline assignment: CDR1 SGHAT and CDR2 FQDESV (reference sequence). In nucleotides, the CDR3 is TGTGCCAGCAGCTTAGCCAGAAGCTCCTACAATGAGCAGTTCTTC. Protein: CASSLARSSYNEQFF. The variable domain in full, completed from reference TRBV11-1 and TRBJ2-1, reads EAEVAQSPRYKITEKSQAVAFWCDPISGHATLYWYRQILGQGPELLVQFQDESVVDDSQLPKDRFSAERLKGVDSTLKIQPAELGDSAMYLCASSLARSSYNEQFFGPGTRLTVL.

This clonotype has a handful of counts. The CDR3 region has the DNA TGTGCCAGCAGTTTTATGGGGACCGGGGAGCTGTTTTTT. This codes for CASSFMGTGELFF. This rearrangement joins TRBV28 to TRBJ2-2; D not resolved. CDR1 and CDR2 from the germline V gene are MDHEN and SYDVKM. This CDR3 comprises 13 residues. Trimming took off 3 bases at V and 5 bases at J, with 7 bases between the two ends.

J is TRBJ2-1 and V is TRBV5-1; perhaps TRBD1 as D (6 bases). The CDR3 is made up of 15 amino acids. V was pared by 8 bases and J by 0 bases, with 15 bases between. From germline, CDR1 is SGHRS and CDR2 YFSETQ. CDR3 region: CASTLRGSSYNEQFF. The CDR3 DNA follows: TGCGCCAGTACCCTTAGGGGGAGCTCCTACAATGAGCAGTTCTTC.

V usage is TRBV20-1 and J usage is TRBJ1-5; D call uncertain. The V gene lost 6 bases and the J gene lost 5 bases, with 17 bases spanning the gap. Germline CDR1 and CDR2: DFQATT and SNEGSKA (reference sequence). The CDR3 has 14 amino acids. This CDR3 reads CSAKDGSAYQPQHF. CDR3 coding DNA: TGCAGTGCCAAGGACGGTAGTGCTTATCAGCCCCAGCATTTT.

This clonotype was counted a few times. The J gene is TRBJ1-6, the V gene TRBV3-1; D is unclear. Germline lookup yields CDR1 LGHDT and CDR2 YNNKEL (reference sequence). This CDR3 spans 14 amino acids. V was cut by 1 base and J by 8 bases, with 9 bases left in between. The CDR3 coding sequence is TGTGCCAGCAGCCAAGGGGATGGGGATTCACCCCTCCACTTT. Its translation: CASSQGDGDSPLHF.

This clonotype was counted only a few times. V gene TRBV28 combines with J gene TRBJ1-1, with D uncertain. Germline loops: CDR1 MDHEN, CDR2 SYDVKM. The CDR3 is 14 amino acids. Trimming shortened V by 3 bases and J by 3 bases, and 11 bases separated the two germline ends. CDR3 in DNA: TGTGCCAGCAGTTTCGAAGGGTACGACACTGAAGCTTTCTTT. Amino acids: CASSFEGYDTEAFF.

This clonotype turned up a few times. The chain combines TRBV11-2 with TRBJ2-1; 7 nucleotides agree with TRBD2. The J segment lost 4 bases and the V segment lost 4 bases, leaving 10 bases of the junction unmatched. From germline, CDR1 is SGHAT and CDR2 FQNNGV. The CDR3 consists of 16 residues. The CDR3: CASSSPSGGRYNEQFF. DNA for the CDR3: TGTGCCAGCAGCTCCCCCTCGGGGGGAAGGTACAATGAGCAGTTCTTC. The variable domain in full, with the rest retrieved from reference TRBV11-2 and TRBJ2-1, is EAGVAQSPRYKIIEKRQSVAFWCNPISGHATLYWYQQILGQGPKLLIQFQNNGVVDDSQLPKDRFSAERLKGVDSTLKIQPAKLEDSAVYLCASSSPSGGRYNEQFFGPGTRLTVL.

This clonotype was seen only a few times. The V call is TRBV12-3 or TRBV12-4, the J call TRBJ2-1, with 7 bases matching TRBD2. The trim removed 7 bases at V and 5 bases at J, leaving 11 bases unmatched. The CDR3 extends over 15 amino acids. The DNA of the CDR3 is TGTGCCAGCACTTCGACCCGACTAGCCCACAATGAGCAGTTCTTC. Translating gives CASTSTRLAHNEQFF.

This chain links TRBV29-1 with TRBJ2-7, with D possibly called TRBD1 or TRBD2 (7 bases each). Germline CDR1 reads SQVTM; CDR2 reads ANQGSEA. This CDR3 is 14 amino acids long. V lost 1 base to trimming and J lost 4 bases, with 14 bases between them. In DNA form, the CDR3 reads TGCAGCGTTGAAGGGCCCAGGGGGGGTTACGAGCAGTACTTC. It translates to CSVEGPRGGYEQYF.

This clonotype has only a few counts. The V gene is TRBV5-1, the J gene TRBJ2-5; D may correspond to TRBD1 or TRBD2 (5 bases each). CDR1 SGHRS and CDR2 YFSETQ come from the germline V gene. V was pared by 4 bases and J by 2 bases, with 12 bases between. CDR3 length: 14 amino acids. CDR3 sequence (DNA): TGCGCCAGCAGCCCCAGGGACGGACAAGAGACCCAGTACTTC. Translation gives CASSPRDGQETQYF.

This chain joins TRBV4-2 and TRBJ2-7; the D gene is possibly TRBD2 (6 bases). CDR1 and CDR2 (germline): LGHNA, YNFKEQ. The germline V and J ends were trimmed by 4 bases and 11 bases, with 18 bases remaining between them. The CDR3 extends over 13 amino acids. The CDR3 coding sequence is TGTGCCAGCAGCCGGGGGGACGGGGACCTGGAGTACTTC. It specifies CASSRGDGDLEYF.

This clonotype was seen more than once but under ten times. This chain connects TRBV28 to TRBJ2-1; TRBD2 agrees at 7 bases. The germline gives CDR1 MDHEN, CDR2 SYDVKM. V shed 5 bases and J 5 bases; nucleotides not matched to a gene: 15. The CDR3 has 17 residues. The CDR3 DNA reads TGTGCCAGCAGTCCCGCGGGTTCCGCGGGAGTCGACAATGAGCAGTTCTTC. This encodes CASSPAGSAGVDNEQFF.